One sample yielded the 30 T cell receptor beta chains listed below, sequenced in a study of radiation and T cells in renal cell carcinoma. Sequencing used immunoSEQ multiplex PCR; TCRdb keeps in-frame clones, though not all of them. Of around 60,000 clones listed, about 80% are singletons. Time point in this sample: blood 2 weeks post-SBRT. Regarding treatment: 15 Gy SBRT to primary tumor, nephrectomy 4 weeks later. Specimen: blood, collected from a patient whose treatment included radiotherapy and nephrectomy. These receptors were obtained from a man aged 55 to 70 with renal cell carcinoma.

J is TRBJ1-5 and V is TRBV5-1; D not certain. The V and J ends lost 2 bases and 4 bases respectively, with 13 bases between them. Per germline, CDR1 SGHRS and CDR2 YFSETQ. This CDR3 is 15 amino acids long. As DNA, the CDR3 is TGCGCCAGCAGCTTACTGGGTGCGGGTAATCAGCCCCAGCATTTT. Translation gives CASSLLGAGNQPQHF. Using reference TRBV5-1 and TRBJ1-5 for the parts outside the CDR3, the full variable domain is KAGVTQTPRYLIKTRGQQVTLSCSPISGHRSVSWYQQTPGQGLQFLFEYFSETQRNKGNFPGRFSGRQFSNSRSEMNVSTLELGDSALYLCASSLLGAGNQPQHFGDGTRLSIL.

V and J are TRBV4-1 and TRBJ2-6; D not certain. CDR3 size: 15 residues. Trimming left V 1 base short and J 0 bases short, with 4 bases between. The germline V gene has CDR1 MGHRA and CDR2 YSYEKL. In DNA, the CDR3 is TGCGCCAGCAGCCAAGGGAACTCTGGGGCCAACGTCCTGACTTTC. Its protein is CASSQGNSGANVLTF.

The rearrangement uses TRBV5-6 and TRBJ1-2, with 9 bases lining up with TRBD1. This CDR3 is 16 amino acids long. The germline V gene has CDR1 SGHDT and CDR2 YYEEEE. Unmatched junction bases numbered 6, after V lost 1 base and J lost 2 bases. Here the CDR3 DNA reads TGTGCCAGCAGCTTGACAGGGGGCGGTGTGAACTATGGCTACACCTTC. Amino acid sequence: CASSLTGGGVNYGYTF.

The gene calls are TRBV27 and TRBJ2-1; tentative D call: TRBD2 (6 bases). Trimming removed 4 bases from V and 6 bases from J, with 16 bases in between. Germline V gives CDR1 MNHEY, CDR2 SMNVEV (reference sequence). This CDR3 comprises 15 residues. In nucleotides, the CDR3 is TGTGCCAGCAGTTCCCCTACGGGAGCCATCAATGAGCAGTTCTTC. This codes for CASSSPTGAINEQFF.

The chain recombines TRBV9 with TRBJ1-5; D is unclear. The V end lost 0 bases, the J end lost 6 bases, and 10 bases lay between the germline ends. This CDR3 is 14 amino acids long. The germline gives CDR1 SGDLS, CDR2 YYNGEE. CDR3 DNA: TGTGCCAGCAGCGTAGCCCCGGTCGGTCAGCCCCAGCATTTT. Amino acid sequence: CASSVAPVGQPQHF.

The CDR3 DNA follows: TGTGCCAGCAGCCACGGACAGGGGGCAGGGACAGATACGCAGTATTTT. As protein: CASSHGQGAGTDTQYF. The V and J genes are TRBV6-6 and TRBJ2-3, with 11 bases that match TRBD1. Unmatched junction bases numbered 8, after V lost 6 bases and J lost 3 bases. This CDR3 is built from 16 residues. The germline gives CDR1 MNHNY, CDR2 SVGAGI (reference sequence).

The chain recombines TRBV19 with TRBJ1-1, with D perhaps matching TRBD1 (6 bases). The CDR3 runs 13 residues. Trimming left V 7 bases short and J 3 bases short, with 12 bases between. The germline V gene encodes CDR1 LNHDA and CDR2 SQIVND (reference sequence). The CDR3 is CASNRGGYTEAFF. CDR3 DNA: TGTGCCAGTAATAGGGGGGGGTACACTGAAGCTTTCTTT.

V gene TRBV6-1 combines with J gene TRBJ1-5; 9 positions match TRBD1. The CDR3 is made up of 17 amino acids. Trimming at V came to 4 bases and at J to 4 bases, leaving 11 bases not matched to a gene. Germline-derived CDR1 and CDR2 are MNHNS and SASEGT. In DNA form, the CDR3 reads TGTGCCAGCAGTGCCTCAACCGGGACAGGGAGTAATCAGCCCCAGCATTTT. Translating gives CASSASTGTGSNQPQHF.

The chain combines TRBV5-1 with TRBJ1-1, with D perhaps matching TRBD1 (5 bases). Trimming left V 4 bases short and J 4 bases short, with 17 bases between. This CDR3 spans 15 amino acids. CDR1 and CDR2 (germline): SGHRS, YFSETQ. The CDR3 DNA is TGCGCCAGCAGCGCCCGAGGGGACTGGGTCACTGAAGCTTTCTTT. Its protein is CASSARGDWVTEAFF.

The genes are TRBV9 and TRBJ1-1; D is ambiguous. The V end was cut by 0 bases, the J end by 3 bases, with 15 bases between. The CDR3 totals 16 residues. Germline-derived CDR1 and CDR2 are SGDLS and YYNGEE. The CDR3, as DNA: TGTGCCAGCAGCGTAGGGCCCCTGGGGATGCACACTGAAGCTTTCTTT. Its protein is CASSVGPLGMHTEAFF.

V and J are TRBV18 and TRBJ1-1, with D maybe TRBD1 (5 bases). The V gene's germline CDR1 is KGHSH and CDR2 LQKENI. The CDR3 is 14 residues long. Trimming removed 3 bases at V and 3 bases at J, with 11 bases between. The CDR3 coding sequence is TGTGCCAGCTCACCCCTGCCGGGGGACACTGAAGCTTTCTTT. It specifies CASSPLPGDTEAFF.

This rearrangement joins TRBV19 to TRBJ2-7; D may be TRBD1 (5 bases). Deletions cut 5 bases from V and 2 bases from J, with 10 bases between. The germline V gene has CDR1 LNHDA and CDR2 SQIVND (reference sequence). CDR3 size: 13 residues. CDR3 amino acids: CASSPRQTYEQYF. The CDR3 nucleotides are TGTGCCAGTAGTCCTAGACAGACCTACGAGCAGTACTTC.

The chain has TRBV5-6 and TRBJ2-2, with 9 bases fitting TRBD2. Trimming removed 1 base from V and 2 bases from J; junction bases left unmatched: 3. CDR1 is SGHDT, CDR2 YYEEEE, per germline. The CDR3 is 16 amino acids. The CDR3 protein is CASSLLLAGNTGELFF. The CDR3 DNA is TGTGCCAGCAGCTTGTTGCTAGCGGGAAACACCGGGGAGCTGTTTTTT.

This chain joins TRBV6-1 and TRBJ2-7; perhaps TRBD1 as D (6 bases). Trimming pared 8 bases from V and 3 bases from J, leaving 11 bases between. The CDR3 totals 12 residues. Germline V CDR1 and CDR2: MNHNS, SASEGT. The CDR3 region is CASVWGLYEQYF. The CDR3 DNA follows: TGTGCCAGCGTATGGGGGCTCTACGAGCAGTACTTC.

This chain links TRBV6-5 with TRBJ2-3; 9 bases match TRBD2. CDR1 is MNHEY, CDR2 SVGAGI, per germline. This CDR3 region has 15 residues. The V gene end was trimmed by 8 bases and the J gene end by 5 bases; junction bases not matched to a gene: 11. The CDR3 region is CASGMSSGGKDTQYF. For the CDR3, the DNA is TGTGCCAGCGGAATGAGTAGCGGGGGAAAAGATACGCAGTATTTT.

This clone has a single count. This sequence joins TRBV5-1 and TRBJ2-1; 8 bases agree with TRBD2. The CDR3 is 15 amino acids. The junction had 3 bases not matched to a gene; V was cut back by 2 bases and J by 2 bases. Germline CDR1 SGHRS, CDR2 YFSETQ. The CDR3 nucleotides are TGCGCCAGCAGCTTCAGCGGGAGTGCCTACAATGAGCAGTTCTTC. It translates to CASSFSGSAYNEQFF.

This chain joins TRBV16 and TRBJ2-5; D is unclear. Germline CDR1 is KGHSY and CDR2 is FQNENV. V was shortened by 0 bases and J by 1 base, with 12 bases between the two germline ends. This CDR3 is 16 amino acids long. The CDR3 here is CASSQSITAGQETQYF. The CDR3 DNA reads TGTGCCAGCAGCCAATCGATTACGGCAGGCCAAGAGACCCAGTACTTC.

The chain combines TRBV5-5 with TRBJ1-1; D gene ambiguous. V lost 0 bases and J 5 bases, leaving 11 bases between the germline ends. CDR3 length equals 14 residues. Per germline, CDR1 SGHKS and CDR2 YYEKEE (reference sequence). CDR3 nucleotides: TGTGCCAGCAGCTTGGTATACTTTCGTACTGAAGCTTTCTTT. Its protein is CASSLVYFRTEAFF.

The chain employs TRBV6-5 and TRBJ2-3, with D possibly matching TRBD2 (7 bases). The CDR3 contains 13 residues. Trimming removed 11 bases from V and 1 base from J, with 13 bases in between. From germline, CDR1 is MNHEY and CDR2 SVGAGI. This chain's CDR3 is CAARGGGTDTQYF. For the CDR3, the DNA is TGTGCCGCCAGGGGAGGGGGCACAGATACGCAGTATTTT.

The chain joins TRBV7-9 to TRBJ1-5, with 8 bases identical to TRBD1. Trimming at V came to 5 bases and at J to 4 bases, leaving 7 bases not matched to a gene. The V gene's germline CDR1 is SEHNR and CDR2 FQNEAQ (reference sequence). The CDR3 is 15 amino acids. CDR3 sequence reads: CASSAGDRRNQPQHF. DNA for the CDR3: TGTGCCAGCAGCGCAGGGGACAGGAGGAATCAGCCCCAGCATTTT.

This sequence joins TRBV19 and TRBJ1-1; tentatively, D is TRBD1 (5 bases). CDR3 size: 15 residues. V was cut by 1 base and J by 4 bases, with 13 bases left in between. Germline V lookup: CDR1 LNHDA, CDR2 SQIVND (reference sequence). CDR3 loop: CASSIVGGLGTEAFF. Written as DNA, the CDR3 is TGTGCCAGTAGTATAGTCGGGGGACTCGGCACTGAAGCTTTCTTT.

The V call is TRBV25-1, the J call TRBJ2-1, with D possibly being TRBD2 (5 bases). CDR1 MGHDK and CDR2 SYGVNS come from the germline V gene. Between the trimmed V and J ends, which lost 6 bases and 8 bases, there was a span of 17 bases. The CDR3 is made up of 14 amino acids. The CDR3 is CASREVGRRDEQFF. CDR3 nucleotides: TGTGCCAGCAGGGAGGTAGGAAGACGCGATGAGCAGTTCTTC.

This chain uses TRBV6-1 with TRBJ1-2; perhaps TRBD1 as D (6 bases). This CDR3 is 15 amino acids long. CDR1 is MNHNS and CDR2 is SASEGT in the germline V gene. V was pared by 4 bases and J by 8 bases, with 20 bases between. The CDR3 protein is CASSGLQGSLGGYTF. The CDR3, as DNA: TGTGCCAGCAGTGGCCTACAGGGTTCCCTCGGGGGCTACACCTTC.

The sample holds one count of this clone. This CDR3 reads CASSSRGQTLQETQYF. CDR3 sequence (DNA): TGTGCCAGCAGTTCAAGGGGACAGACACTCCAAGAGACCCAGTACTTC. The chain couples TRBV6-5 to TRBJ2-5, with 7 bases that match TRBD1. This CDR3 is built from 16 residues. Trimming at V came to 4 bases and at J to 1 base, leaving 9 bases not matched to a gene. The germline V gene has CDR1 MNHEY and CDR2 SVGAGI.

The chain combines TRBV18 with TRBJ2-2; D possibly corresponds to TRBD2 (5 bases). This CDR3 spans 16 amino acids. The germline V and J ends were trimmed by 1 base and 3 bases, with 12 bases remaining between them. Germline CDR1 is KGHSH and CDR2 is LQKENI. The CDR3 region is CASSPRGSSYTGELFF. The CDR3 DNA follows: TGTGCCAGCTCACCACGCGGGTCTAGCTACACCGGGGAGCTGTTTTTT.

This clone was counted a single time. The V gene is TRBV6-4, the J gene TRBJ2-2; D is possibly TRBD1 (6 bases). Looked up from germline, CDR1 is MRHNA and CDR2 is SNTAGT. Between the trimmed V and J ends, which lost 0 bases and 5 bases, there was a span of 13 bases. The CDR3 has 16 amino acids. The CDR3 here is CASSDSGGVRTGELFF. DNA for the CDR3: TGTGCCAGCAGTGACTCAGGGGGAGTGAGGACCGGGGAGCTGTTTTTT.

The chain carries TRBV4-1 and TRBJ2-3; TRBD1 might be the D (6 bases). V was clipped by 0 bases and J by 3 bases, with 16 bases between them. Germline V CDR1 and CDR2: MGHRA, YSYEKL. This CDR3 contains 17 residues. The CDR3 here is CASSQEQGSLQTDTQYF. CDR3 coding DNA: TGCGCCAGCAGCCAAGAACAGGGTTCGTTGCAGACAGATACGCAGTATTTT.

In its sample, this clone was seen a few times. The chain couples TRBV2 to TRBJ2-7, with TRBD1 as a possible D gene (5 bases). The germline V gene encodes CDR1 SNHLY and CDR2 FYNNEI. The CDR3 is 16 amino acids. V was cut by 7 bases and J by 2 bases, with 21 bases left in between. The CDR3 spells CASTSSRVFQTYEQYF. CDR3 nucleotides: TGTGCCAGCACAAGCTCCAGGGTTTTTCAAACCTACGAGCAGTACTTC.

V gene TRBV29-1 combines with J gene TRBJ2-2; 8 nucleotides agree with TRBD1. The CDR3 spans 15 residues. Germline V gene lookup returns CDR1 SQVTM and CDR2 ANQGSEA. The ends lost 2 bases at V and 3 bases at J; junction bases unmatched: 5. The CDR3 loop reads CSVEQGAGYTGELFF. The CDR3 DNA sequence: TGCAGCGTTGAACAGGGGGCGGGGTACACCGGGGAGCTGTTTTTT.

The chain couples TRBV27 to TRBJ2-1, with TRBD2 matching over 15 bases. The CDR3 consists of 23 residues. The germline V gene has CDR1 MNHEY and CDR2 SMNVEV (reference sequence). V was pared by 5 bases and J by 0 bases, with 20 bases of the junction left unmatched. CDR3 bases: TGTGCCAGCAGTGCCCGGGGGGGCCCGGGACTAGCGGGAGGTATGGGCTCCTACAATGAGCAGTTCTTC. This encodes CASSARGGPGLAGGMGSYNEQFF.